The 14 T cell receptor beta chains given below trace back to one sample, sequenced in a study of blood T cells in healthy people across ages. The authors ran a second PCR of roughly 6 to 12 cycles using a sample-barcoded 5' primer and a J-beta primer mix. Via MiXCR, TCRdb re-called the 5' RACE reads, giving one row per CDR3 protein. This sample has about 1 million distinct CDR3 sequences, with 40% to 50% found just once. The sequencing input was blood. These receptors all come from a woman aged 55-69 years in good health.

Here the CDR3 reads CASGGDRGFHEQFF. The DNA for the CDR3 is TGTGCCAGCGGAGGGGACAGGGGATTCCATGAGCAGTTCTTC. This rearrangement joins TRBV25-1 to TRBJ2-1, with 10 bases that match TRBD1. V lost 8 bases and J lost 8; bases outside the gene matches: 9. The CDR3 loop spans 14 amino acids. In germline, CDR1 is MGHDK, CDR2 SYGVNS.

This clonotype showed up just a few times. The CDR3 sequence: CASFASGRYNEQFF. DNA of the CDR3: TGTGCCAGCTTCGCCAGCGGGAGATACAATGAGCAGTTCTTC. The chain uses TRBV27 and TRBJ2-1, with 8 bases matching TRBD2. V lost 8 bases, J lost 4 bases, and 7 bases stayed unmatched. The germline gives CDR1 MNHEY, CDR2 SMNVEV (reference sequence). The CDR3 extends over 14 amino acids.

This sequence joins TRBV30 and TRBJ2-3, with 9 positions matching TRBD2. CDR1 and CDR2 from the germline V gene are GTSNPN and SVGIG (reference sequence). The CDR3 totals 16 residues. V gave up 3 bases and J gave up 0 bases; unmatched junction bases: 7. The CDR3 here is CAWRQSSGRSTDTQYF. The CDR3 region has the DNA TGTGCCTGGAGGCAGAGCAGCGGGAGGAGCACAGATACGCAGTATTTT.

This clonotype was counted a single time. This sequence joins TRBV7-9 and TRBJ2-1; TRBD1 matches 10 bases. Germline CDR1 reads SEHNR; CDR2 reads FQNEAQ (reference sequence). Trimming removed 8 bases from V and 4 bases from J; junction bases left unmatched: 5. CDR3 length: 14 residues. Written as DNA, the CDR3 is TGTGCCAGCCGTCGGACAGGGGGTTACAATGAGCAGTTCTTC. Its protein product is CASRRTGGYNEQFF.

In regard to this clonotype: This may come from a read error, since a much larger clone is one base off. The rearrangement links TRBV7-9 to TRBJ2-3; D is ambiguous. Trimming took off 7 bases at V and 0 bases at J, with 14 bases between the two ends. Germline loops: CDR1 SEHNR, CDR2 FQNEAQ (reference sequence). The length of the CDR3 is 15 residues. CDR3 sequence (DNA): TGTGCCAGCATCCTGTCAGGAGCTAGCACAGATACGCAGTATTTT. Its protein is CASILSGASTDTQYF.

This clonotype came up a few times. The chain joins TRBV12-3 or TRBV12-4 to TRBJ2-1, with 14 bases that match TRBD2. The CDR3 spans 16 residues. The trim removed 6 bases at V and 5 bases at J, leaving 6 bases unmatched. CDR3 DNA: TGTGCCAGCAGCCGACGACTAGCGGGGGGGAACAATGAGCAGTTCTTC. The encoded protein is CASSRRLAGGNNEQFF.

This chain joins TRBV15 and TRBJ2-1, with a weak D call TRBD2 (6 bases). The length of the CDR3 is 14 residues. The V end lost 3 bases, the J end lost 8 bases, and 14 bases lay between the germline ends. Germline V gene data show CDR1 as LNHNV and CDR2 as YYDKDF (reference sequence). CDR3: CATSSGRSFDEQFF. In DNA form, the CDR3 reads TGTGCCACCAGCAGCGGGAGATCGTTCGATGAGCAGTTCTTC.

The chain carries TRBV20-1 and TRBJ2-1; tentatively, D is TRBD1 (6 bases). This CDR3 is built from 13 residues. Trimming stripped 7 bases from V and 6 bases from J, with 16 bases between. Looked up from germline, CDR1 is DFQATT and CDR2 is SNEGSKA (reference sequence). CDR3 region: CSVYTGSGNEQFF. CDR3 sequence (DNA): TGCAGTGTCTATACAGGGAGTGGCAATGAGCAGTTCTTC.

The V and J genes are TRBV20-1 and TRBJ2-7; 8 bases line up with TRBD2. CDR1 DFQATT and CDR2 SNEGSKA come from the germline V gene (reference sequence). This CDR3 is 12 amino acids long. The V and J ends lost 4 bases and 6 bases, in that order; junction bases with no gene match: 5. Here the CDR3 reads CSATFSGSEQYF. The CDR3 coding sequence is TGCAGTGCTACCTTCAGCGGGAGCGAGCAGTACTTC.

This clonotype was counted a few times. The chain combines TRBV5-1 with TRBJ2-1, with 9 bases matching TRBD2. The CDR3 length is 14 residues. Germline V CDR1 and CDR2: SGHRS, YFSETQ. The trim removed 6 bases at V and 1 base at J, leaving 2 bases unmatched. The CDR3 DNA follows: TGCGCCAGCAAGACTAGCGGATCCTACAATGAGCAGTTCTTC. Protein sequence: CASKTSGSYNEQFF.

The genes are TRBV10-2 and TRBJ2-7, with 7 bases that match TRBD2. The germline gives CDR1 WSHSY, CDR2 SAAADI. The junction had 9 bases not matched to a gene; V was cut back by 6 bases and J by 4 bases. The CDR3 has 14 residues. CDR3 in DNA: TGCGCCAGCAGGCGAACTAGCGAGGGGTACGAGCAGTACTTC. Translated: CASRRTSEGYEQYF.

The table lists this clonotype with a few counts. This CDR3 reads CASSYPLTKAETQYF. The DNA of the CDR3 is TGTGCCAGCAGTTACCCTCTGACCAAAGCAGAGACCCAGTACTTC. The chain links TRBV6-6 to TRBJ2-4; D not resolved. Judging by the DNA end, TRBJ2-5 fits better; the J call may be wrong. Germline V gene lookup returns CDR1 MNHNY and CDR2 SVGAGI (reference sequence). The CDR3 has 15 amino acids.

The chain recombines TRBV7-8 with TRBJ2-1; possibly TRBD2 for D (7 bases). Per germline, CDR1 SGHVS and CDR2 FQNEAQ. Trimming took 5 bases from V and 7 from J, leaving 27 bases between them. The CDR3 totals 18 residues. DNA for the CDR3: TGTGCCAGCAGCCAATCCCCTACTAGGGGGGGACTACAAAATGAGCAGTTCTTC. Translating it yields CASSQSPTRGGLQNEQFF.

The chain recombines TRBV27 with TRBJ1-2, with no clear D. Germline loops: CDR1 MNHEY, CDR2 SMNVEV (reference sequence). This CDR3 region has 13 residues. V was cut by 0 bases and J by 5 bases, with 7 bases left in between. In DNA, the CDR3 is TGTGCCAGCAGTTTATCCGGGGAATATGGCTACACCTTC. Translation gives CASSLSGEYGYTF.